This TCR beta chain originates from a study of T cells in Graves' hyperthyroidism and ophthalmopathy. Study-level points and caveats: Most thyroid-expanded clonotypes above 0.001 were also found in blood. The model made its ophthalmopathy prediction, and onset followed a median approximately six months later.

About this clonotype: Its antigen is as yet unknown.

Unmatched junction bases numbered 6, after V lost 5 bases and J lost 9 bases. Germline assignment: CDR1 SGHRS and CDR2 YFSETQ. The CDR3 runs to 14 residues. Using RNA transcripts as the source, TCR beta CDR3 regions were amplified. Researchers ran a first-round RT-PCR on the TCR CDR3 using the HTBI primer set. Via MiXCR, TCRdb re-called the multiplex PCR reads, giving one row per CDR3 protein. This table holds around 570,000 distinct CDR3 sequences, 20% found once. Subjects with ophthalmopathy showed a Clinical Activity Score no lower than 3, a NOSPECS grade no lower than 4, and a duration shorter than 3 months.

The J gene is TRBJ2-1, the V gene TRBV5-1; 12 bases line up with TRBD1. This sequence originates from a man aged 35 to 55 with Graves' ophthalmopathy. The sequencing input was blood. This CDR3 reads CASSPGQGAVEQFF. CDR3 DNA sequence: TGCGCCAGCAGTCCGGGACAGGGGGCCGTTGAGCAGTTCTTC.